The sequence of this T cell receptor (beta chain) was determined in a study of radiotherapy plus CTLA-4 blockade in lung cancer. TCRdb keeps only in-frame clones here, not all; method: immunoSEQ multiplex PCR. The profile shows about 62,000 clones, roughly three quarters of them singletons. V lost 5 bases and J lost 1, with 3 bases in between. This CDR3 contains 11 residues. CDR1 MDHEN and CDR2 SYDVKM come from the germline V gene. This chain links TRBV28 with TRBJ2-7; D not resolved. The TCR originated in a human donor with non-small cell lung cancer who had a complete response to radiotherapy plus ipilimumab. Sequenced here: peripheral blood, sampled from a patient treated with radiotherapy plus ipilimumab. DNA for the CDR3: TGTGCCAGCAGTACATCCTACGAGCAGTACTTC. This encodes CASSTSYEQYF.